The TCR beta chain described here comes from a study of neoadjuvant anti-PD-1 for oral cavity cancer. The wider study: Most patients had three to four biweekly doses of 3 mg/kg nivolumab before resection. Around day 43, patients without progression received a fourth nivolumab dose before surgery.

Method: immunoSEQ multiplex PCR; TCRdb's copy keeps in-frame clones and lacks some. Of fewer than 20,000 clones listed, around 71% were seen once; the top ten hold roughly 2.5%. Details on this clone: What it recognizes is unknown.

General study points: Non-responders to neoadjuvant nivolumab had significantly more clonal PBMC T cells than responders. Higher pretreatment blood Treg/Th17 ratios correlated with higher pretreatment blood and lower post-treatment tumor TCRbeta clonality.

The CDR3 consists of 14 residues. The receptor was isolated from a person between 40 and 85 years old with oral cavity squamous cell carcinoma. V usage is TRBV21-1 and J usage is TRBJ2-7; the table gives TRBD1 as D, unverified against the DNA. TRBV21-1 is a known pseudogene. The sample here was PBMCs, taken before nivolumab (anti-PD-1) treatment. CDR3 bases: TGTGCCAGCAGGTTGGGACAGGGGCCCAGGGAGCAGTACTTC. It codes for CASRLGQGPREQYF.